The 10 T cell receptor beta chains listed next were all sequenced from one sample in a study of control samples from healthy donors and cancer patients. Clones were sequenced by immunoSEQ multiplex PCR, and TCRdb holds only the in-frame ones, with some missing. The top ten hold under 20% of the sample, which has about 71,000 clones, nearly 90% seen once. Sequenced material: PBMCs. The receptors were gathered from a man in his sixties with lung cancer.

There are a few counts of this clone. The rearrangement joins TRBV5-4 to TRBJ2-1; possible D gene TRBD2, 6 bases. Germline V lookup: CDR1 SGHNT, CDR2 YYREEE (reference sequence). The germline V and J ends were trimmed by 3 bases and 7 bases, with 17 bases remaining between them. CDR3 length equals 15 residues. The CDR3 reads CASSYDGGSGNEQFF. The CDR3 DNA sequence: TGTGCCAGCAGCTATGACGGGGGTTCGGGAAATGAGCAGTTCTTC. Full variable domain (missing parts from reference TRBV5-4 and TRBJ2-1): ETGVTQSPTHLIKTRGQQVTLRCSSQSGHNTVSWYQQALGQGPQFIFQYYREEENGRGNFPPRFSGLQFPNYSSELNVNALELDDSALYLCASSYDGGSGNEQFFGPGTRLTVL.

The chain has TRBV2 and TRBJ1-3; perhaps TRBD1 as D (6 bases). The germline gives CDR1 SNHLY, CDR2 FYNNEI. CDR3 length: 17 residues. V was cut by 2 bases and J by 5 bases, with 19 bases left in between. The CDR3, as DNA: TGTGCCAGCAGTGAAAGAAGATGGGGGGGCGAGAGAAACACCATATATTTT. Translating it yields CASSERRWGGERNTIYF.

The gene calls are TRBV7-2 and TRBJ2-6; D remains ambiguous. Trimming removed 1 base at V and 1 base at J, with 8 bases between. The germline V gene encodes CDR1 SGHTA and CDR2 FQGNSA. This CDR3 contains 16 residues. The CDR3 DNA is TGTGCCAGCAGCTTAGTAGGCGGTTCTGGGGCCAACGTCCTGACTTTC. This gives the protein CASSLVGGSGANVLTF.

The chain is built from TRBV7-9 and TRBJ2-2; TRBD2 might be the D (5 bases). Germline V gives CDR1 SEHNR, CDR2 FQNEAQ (reference sequence). Deletions cut 9 bases from V and 3 bases from J, with 17 bases between. The CDR3 runs to 15 residues. CDR3 loop: CARGDFFGDTGELFF. CDR3 nucleotides: TGTGCCAGGGGAGACTTCTTCGGGGACACCGGGGAGCTGTTTTTT.

The chain carries TRBV5-6 and TRBJ2-7; 7 nucleotides line up with TRBD2. This CDR3 has 16 residues. From germline, CDR1 is SGHDT and CDR2 YYEEEE. Trimming took 3 bases from V and 6 from J; bases not matched to a gene: 15. CDR3 residues: CASSWEGPAGFLEQYV. In nucleotides, the CDR3 is TGTGCCAGCAGCTGGGAGGGCCCAGCCGGCTTCCTCGAGCAGTACGTC.

This sequence joins TRBV27 and TRBJ1-4; 10 nucleotides align to TRBD1. This CDR3 has 15 amino acids. CDR1 MNHEY and CDR2 SMNVEV come from the germline V gene (reference sequence). V shed 6 bases, J shed 5 bases, and the junction held 6 bases outside the gene matches. CDR3 nucleotides: TGTGCCAGCAGGGGTTGGGACAGGGGAAATGAAAAACTGTTTTTT. Its protein product is CASRGWDRGNEKLFF.

This chain links TRBV7-3 with TRBJ2-3, with TRBD2 matching over 9 bases. Germline assignment: CDR1 SGHTA and CDR2 FQGTGA. The CDR3 runs 17 residues. The trim removed 0 bases at V and 3 bases at J, leaving 7 bases unmatched. CDR3 sequence reads: CASSLTGLAGSTDTQYF. CDR3 in DNA: TGTGCCAGCAGCTTAACCGGGCTAGCGGGGAGTACAGATACGCAGTATTTT.

The J gene is TRBJ2-3, the V gene TRBV10-3; 9 bases line up with TRBD2. The germline V gene encodes CDR1 ENHRY and CDR2 SYGVKD. CDR3 length equals 14 residues. The trim removed 11 bases at V and 3 bases at J, leaving 9 bases unmatched. The CDR3 DNA follows: TGTGCCTCAGCAAGCGGGGGGCAGACAGATACGCAGTATTTT. Encoded protein: CASASGGQTDTQYF.

The V gene is TRBV7-9, the J gene TRBJ1-2; TRBD1 is a possible D gene (6 bases). V was shortened by 0 bases and J by 6 bases, with 17 bases between the two germline ends. The CDR3 loop spans 16 amino acids. CDR1 is SEHNR, CDR2 FQNEAQ, per germline (reference sequence). The CDR3 bases are TGTGCCAGCAGCTTAGCGCTGTTCAGGGGTGGGGATGGCTACACCTTC. This gives the protein CASSLALFRGGDGYTF.

The V gene is TRBV7-9, the J gene TRBJ1-2; D not certain. CDR3 length: 15 amino acids. In germline, CDR1 is SEHNR, CDR2 FQNEAQ (reference sequence). Trimming left V 5 bases short and J 8 bases short, with 21 bases between. CDR3 loop: CASSAAHDRVGGYTF. The CDR3, as DNA: TGTGCCAGCAGCGCCGCCCACGACCGGGTGGGAGGCTACACCTTC.